This entry describes one T cell receptor beta chain. This sample was taken from a study of shared clonotypes between healthy human individuals. Profiling relied on immunoSEQ multiplex PCR, and the TCRdb table lists in-frame clones only, not all of them. Of 2 million to 2.5 million clones listed, approximately 96% are singletons. CDR1 ENHRY and CDR2 SYGVKD come from the germline V gene. The germline V and J ends were trimmed by 0 bases and 6 bases, with 12 bases remaining between them. The CDR3 is made up of 15 amino acids. The study enrolled healthy HIV-negative adults without recent acute infections or vaccinations as donors. CD4+ cells yielded CD45RA+ naive and CD45RA-negative memory subsets.

The clonotype originates from a man aged 18 to 29 in good health. The sequenced sample was naive CD4+ T cells sorted from blood. Subset specified: CD45RA+ positively selected. This chain joins TRBV10-3 and TRBJ1-5; weak D call: TRBD1 (5 bases). CDR3 loop: CAISESRERGQPQHF. The CDR3 DNA is TGTGCCATCAGTGAGTCCAGGGAAAGAGGTCAGCCCCAGCATTTT.